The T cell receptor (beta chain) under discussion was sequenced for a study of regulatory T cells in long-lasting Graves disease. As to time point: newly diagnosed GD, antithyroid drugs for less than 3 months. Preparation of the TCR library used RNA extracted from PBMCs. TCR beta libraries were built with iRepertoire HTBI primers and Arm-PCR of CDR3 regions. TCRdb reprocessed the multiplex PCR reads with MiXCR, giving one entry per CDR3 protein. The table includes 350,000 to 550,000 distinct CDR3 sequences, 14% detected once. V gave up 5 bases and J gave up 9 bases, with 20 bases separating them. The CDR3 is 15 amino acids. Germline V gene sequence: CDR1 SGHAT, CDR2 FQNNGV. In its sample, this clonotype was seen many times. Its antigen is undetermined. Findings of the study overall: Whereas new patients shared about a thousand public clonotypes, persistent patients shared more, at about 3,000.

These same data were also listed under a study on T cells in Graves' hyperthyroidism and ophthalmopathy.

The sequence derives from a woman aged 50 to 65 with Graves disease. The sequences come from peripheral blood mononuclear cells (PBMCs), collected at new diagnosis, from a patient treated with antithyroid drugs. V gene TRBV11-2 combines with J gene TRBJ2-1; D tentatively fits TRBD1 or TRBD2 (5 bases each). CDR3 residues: CASSRGAITGIEQFF. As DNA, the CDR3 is TGTGCCAGCAGCCGAGGGGCTATAACTGGTATTGAGCAGTTCTTC.